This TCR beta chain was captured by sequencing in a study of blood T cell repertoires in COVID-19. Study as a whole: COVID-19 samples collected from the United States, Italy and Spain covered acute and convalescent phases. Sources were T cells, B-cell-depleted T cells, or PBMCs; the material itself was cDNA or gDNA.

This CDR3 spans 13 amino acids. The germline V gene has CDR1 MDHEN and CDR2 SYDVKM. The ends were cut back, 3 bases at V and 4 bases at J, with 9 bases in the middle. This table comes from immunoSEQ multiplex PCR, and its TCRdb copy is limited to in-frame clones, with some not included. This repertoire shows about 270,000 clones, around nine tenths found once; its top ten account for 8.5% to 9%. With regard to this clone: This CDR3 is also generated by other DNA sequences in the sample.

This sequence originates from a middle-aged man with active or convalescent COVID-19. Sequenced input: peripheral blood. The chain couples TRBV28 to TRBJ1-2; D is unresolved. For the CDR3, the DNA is TGTGCCAGCAGTTTGCTGGGAGGCTATGGCTACACCTTC. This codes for CASSLLGGYGYTF.